Below, 9 T cell receptor beta chains from the same sample are listed, as sequenced in a study of Ad26.COV2.S vaccination and SARS-CoV-2 variants. Specified treatment: some 20 received Ad26.COV2.S at low or high dose, single or two shots; about 5 received placebo; per-sample allocation not given. Collection of samples fell on day 63 after the first vaccine or placebo injection. Some clones are missing from TCRdb's copy, which holds only in-frame ones; the method was immunoSEQ multiplex PCR. The sample consists of almost 400,000 clones, about 91% of them appearing once. The source was peripheral blood, collected in a trial of Ad26.COV2.S vaccine versus placebo. The receptors here all came from a person aged 18-60 years who received the Ad26.COV2.S COVID-19 vaccine or a placebo.

The chain is built from TRBV27 and TRBJ1-5; 9 positions agree with TRBD1. After removal of 3 bases from V and 4 bases from J, the junction contained 1 base not matched to a gene. CDR3 size: 14 residues. Germline CDR1 MNHEY, CDR2 SMNVEV (reference sequence). The CDR3 sequence: CASSFGQGNQPQHF. The CDR3 region has the DNA TGTGCCAGCAGTTTTGGACAGGGGAATCAGCCCCAGCATTTT.

The chain combines TRBV19 with TRBJ1-5; D is possibly TRBD1 (5 bases). This CDR3 comprises 16 residues. V was shortened by 10 bases and J by 5 bases, with 24 bases between the two germline ends. The germline CDR1 and CDR2 sequences are LNHDA and SQIVND (reference sequence). The CDR3 protein is CATPRPGLNFYQPQHF. The CDR3 DNA is TGTGCCACCCCGAGACCGGGACTCAATTTCTATCAGCCCCAGCATTTT.

The chain has TRBV3-1 (or the pseudogene TRBV3-2) and TRBJ2-7; 8 bases line up with TRBD1. The V gene end was trimmed by 0 bases and the J gene end by 6 bases; junction bases not matched to a gene: 7. Germline-derived CDR1 and CDR2 are LGHDT and YNNKEL (reference sequence). This CDR3 is 15 amino acids long. CDR3 loop: CASSQDAGGRVEQYF. The CDR3 nucleotides read TGTGCCAGCAGCCAAGATGCAGGGGGCCGGGTCGAGCAGTACTTC.

The rearrangement links TRBV7-2 to TRBJ2-1; 11 bases agree with TRBD2. In germline, CDR1 is SGHTA, CDR2 FQGNSA. J gave up 4 bases and V 5 bases, and 13 bases lay outside the gene matches. The CDR3 is 18 amino acids. Here the CDR3 reads CASSQGASGRPGYNEQFF. The CDR3 nucleotides are TGTGCCAGCAGCCAAGGGGCTAGCGGGAGGCCGGGGTACAATGAGCAGTTCTTC.

The chain combines TRBV2 with TRBJ1-6; D call uncertain. V lost 7 bases to trimming and J lost 8 bases, with 12 bases between them. Germline V lookup: CDR1 SNHLY, CDR2 FYNNEI. The length of the CDR3 is 13 residues. CDR3: CASKPQRDSPLHF. In nucleotides, the CDR3 is TGTGCCAGCAAGCCGCAACGGGATTCACCCCTCCACTTT.

V is TRBV15 and J is TRBJ2-3, with 10 nucleotides matching TRBD2. With 4 bases clipped from V and 6 bases from J, the junction kept 1 base outside the gene matches. Per the germline V gene, CDR1 is LNHNV and CDR2 is YYDKDF (reference sequence). The CDR3 is 13 residues long. This CDR3 is CATSMGLADTQYF. Written as DNA, the CDR3 is TGTGCCACCAGCATGGGACTAGCGGATACGCAGTATTTT.

The chain recombines TRBV3-1 (or the pseudogene TRBV3-2) with TRBJ2-1; TRBD1 might be the D (6 bases). Germline CDR1 is LGHDT and CDR2 is YNNKEL (reference sequence). This CDR3 is 15 amino acids long. V lost 3 bases, J lost 0 bases, and 9 bases lay in between. CDR3 nucleotides: TGTGCCAGCAGCCAGGGACACAGCTCCTACAATGAGCAGTTCTTC. Translated, it gives CASSQGHSSYNEQFF.

V usage is TRBV7-9 and J usage is TRBJ1-2; a possible D gene is TRBD1 (5 bases). The germline CDR1 and CDR2 sequences are SEHNR and FQNEAQ (reference sequence). The CDR3 is 13 amino acids. V lost 7 bases and J lost 1, with 10 bases in between. The chain's CDR3 is CASTPGGNYGYTF. CDR3 DNA: TGTGCCAGCACCCCCGGGGGTAACTATGGCTACACCTTC.

This clone was counted a few times. The rearrangement joins TRBV9 to TRBJ2-2, with a possible D match to TRBD2 (5 bases). The V gene lost 4 bases and the J gene lost 5 bases, with 12 bases spanning the gap. Germline V lookup: CDR1 SGDLS, CDR2 YYNGEE. The CDR3 consists of 14 residues. CDR3 DNA sequence: TGTGCCAGCAGCCCCGGACGGAGGACCGGGGAGCTGTTTTTT. This codes for CASSPGRRTGELFF.